The 32 T cell receptor beta chains below were found in one sample sequenced in a study of T cells in Graves' hyperthyroidism and ophthalmopathy (dated by TCRdb to the late 2010s). The library came from multiplex PCR. The sample was run on an Illumina HiSeq 2000. The TCR beta CDR3 regions were amplified from RNA transcripts. For the first round of RT-PCR on the TCR CDR3, the HTBI primer set was used together with the Qiagen OneStep RT-PCR kit. TCRdb itself trimmed the public reads at Q25 with fastp, ran MiXCR and retained productive beta chains. Every CDR3 protein is listed once, alongside the most common genes and DNA of its rows. The sample table records roughly 530,000 distinct CDR3 sequences; about 15% of these occur just once. The ten top clones hold 17% of the sample. The sample was blood. These receptors came from a woman aged 18-35 years with Graves' ophthalmopathy.

The rearrangement links TRBV28 to TRBJ2-7, with 9 positions matching TRBD1. The CDR3 spans 17 residues. Germline CDR1 MDHEN, CDR2 SYDVKM. The ends lost 3 bases at V and 5 bases at J; junction bases unmatched: 14. For the CDR3, the DNA is TGTGCCAGCAGTTTGATTGGGTGGACAGGGGTCGCCAACGAGCAGTACTTC. Its protein is CASSLIGWTGVANEQYF.

This clonotype came up many times. The chain couples TRBV20-1 to TRBJ1-2; TRBD1 agrees at 9 bases. J lost 8 bases, V lost 5 bases, and 6 bases had no gene match. The CDR3 totals 12 residues. Germline assignment: CDR1 DFQATT and CDR2 SNEGSKA (reference sequence). The CDR3 coding sequence is TGCAGTGCTTCAGGACAGGGGAAAGGCTACACCTTC. It is translated as CSASGQGKGYTF.

This rearrangement joins TRBV27 to TRBJ2-5; tentative D call: TRBD2 (6 bases). Trimming shortened V by 5 bases and J by 1 base, and 14 bases separated the two germline ends. The CDR3 runs to 15 residues. The germline gives CDR1 MNHEY, CDR2 SMNVEV (reference sequence). The DNA for the CDR3 is TGTGCCAGCAGTCCCACCGGGGGACCCCAAGAGACCCAGTACTTC. Its protein is CASSPTGGPQETQYF.

This clonotype was observed at least ten times. The chain couples TRBV7-2 to TRBJ2-3, with D possibly matching TRBD1 (6 bases). Trimming left V 1 base short and J 5 bases short, with 10 bases between. This CDR3 has 14 residues. In germline, CDR1 is SGHTA, CDR2 FQGNSA. CDR3 region: CASSLGARGDTQYF. The CDR3 DNA reads TGTGCCAGCAGCTTAGGCGCCAGGGGAGATACGCAGTATTTT.

In its sample, this clonotype was seen many times. The V and J genes are TRBV2 and TRBJ1-5; D may be TRBD1 (6 bases). The V end was cut by 1 base, the J end by 7 bases, with 14 bases between. This CDR3 spans 15 amino acids. From germline, CDR1 is SNHLY and CDR2 FYNNEI. For the CDR3, the DNA is TGTGCCAGCAGTGAAGACGGAGGGGGAGGACAGCCCCAGCATTTT. It encodes CASSEDGGGGQPQHF.

In the case of this clonotype: At one boundary the junction diverges from the germline segment, which might be a read error. The chain has TRBV28 and TRBJ1-1; D remains ambiguous. The germline V gene has CDR1 MDHEN and CDR2 SYDVKM. The CDR3 runs 13 residues. The CDR3 DNA sequence: TGTGCCAGCAGTTCCGATTTGAACACTGAAGCTCTCTTT. It translates to CASSSDLNTEALF.

This clonotype was recorded at least ten times. The chain is built from TRBV6-2 or TRBV6-3 and TRBJ2-1; 11 bases line up with TRBD2. This CDR3 has 13 amino acids. Germline V gives CDR1 MNHEY, CDR2 SVGEGT. J gave up 7 bases and V 8 bases, and 4 bases lay outside the gene matches. The CDR3 is CASAGLAENEQFF. As DNA, the CDR3 is TGTGCCAGCGCGGGACTAGCGGAAAATGAGCAGTTCTTC.

This clonotype has a count of ten or more. The rearrangement joins TRBV3-1 to TRBJ2-2; D remains ambiguous. The germline V gene encodes CDR1 LGHDT and CDR2 YNNKEL (reference sequence). V was cut by 3 bases and J by 7 bases, with 6 bases left in between. The CDR3 is made up of 12 amino acids. CDR3 residues: CASSHSDGELFF. The CDR3 region has the DNA TGTGCCAGCAGCCATTCGGACGGGGAGCTGTTTTTT.

This clonotype was detected a few times. This chain links TRBV10-3 with TRBJ1-1; TRBD1 is a possible D gene (5 bases). V lost 6 bases to trimming and J lost 4 bases, with 18 bases between them. CDR3 length: 15 amino acids. CDR1 and CDR2 (germline): ENHRY, SYGVKD. CDR3 nucleotide sequence: TGTGCCATCAGGCCAACGGGGGTGAGGATCACTGAAGCTTTCTTT. This gives the protein CAIRPTGVRITEAFF.

This clonotype was seen a handful of times. In DNA form, the CDR3 reads TGTGCCAGCAGCTTGGTTGGACAGGGTAGCAACGAGCAGTACTTC. Amino acids: CASSLVGQGSNEQYF. This chain uses TRBV5-5 with TRBJ2-7; 8 bases align to TRBD1. The germline V gene encodes CDR1 SGHKS and CDR2 YYEKEE (reference sequence). The CDR3 runs 15 residues. With V trimmed by 0 bases and J by 5 bases, 7 bases remained unmatched.

In its sample, this clonotype was seen many times. This rearrangement joins TRBV6-2 or TRBV6-3 to TRBJ2-1; no clear D gene. Germline-derived CDR1 and CDR2 are MNHEY and SVGEGT. V was pared by 3 bases and J by 4 bases, with 7 bases between. The CDR3 is 13 residues long. The CDR3 reads CASSYVGYNEQFF. The CDR3 bases are TGTGCCAGCAGTTATGTCGGTTACAATGAGCAGTTCTTC.

Ten or more counts support this clonotype. The V gene is TRBV6-1, the J gene TRBJ2-7; D possibly uses TRBD1 or TRBD2 (6 bases each). The CDR3 length is 16 residues. With 5 bases removed from V and 5 bases from J, the gap between germline ends came to 22 bases. Germline V gene sequence: CDR1 MNHNS, CDR2 SASEGT. CDR3 sequence: CASSKIWGDIRNEQYF. The CDR3 nucleotides read TGTGCCAGCAGTAAGATATGGGGGGACATCAGAAACGAGCAGTACTTC.

V and J are TRBV5-6 and TRBJ2-5; 9 bases match TRBD1. The CDR3 spans 17 residues. Per the germline V gene, CDR1 is SGHDT and CDR2 is YYEEEE. After removal of 1 base from V and 5 bases from J, the junction contained 12 bases not matched to a gene. CDR3 in amino acids: CASSLSPGTGFRETQYF. In DNA form, the CDR3 reads TGTGCCAGCAGCTTGTCTCCCGGGACAGGGTTTCGTGAGACCCAGTACTTC. The variable domain in full, completed from reference TRBV5-6 and TRBJ2-5, reads DAGVTQSPTHLIKTRGQQVTLRCSPKSGHDTVSWYQQALGQGPQFIFQYYEEEERQRGNFPDRFSGHQFPNYSSELNVNALLLGDSALYLCASSLSPGTGFRETQYFGPGTRLLVL.

The V gene is TRBV27, the J gene TRBJ2-2; no definite D call. Between the trimmed V and J ends, which lost 3 bases and 7 bases, there was a span of 9 bases. Germline V CDR1 and CDR2: MNHEY, SMNVEV (reference sequence). This CDR3 spans 13 amino acids. CDR3 sequence reads: CASSFPQNGELFF. In nucleotides, the CDR3 is TGTGCCAGCAGTTTTCCCCAGAACGGGGAGCTGTTTTTT.

This clonotype came up many times. The gene calls are TRBV6-1 and TRBJ2-7; the D gene is possibly TRBD1 (5 bases). Germline CDR1 reads MNHNS; CDR2 reads SASEGT. CDR3 length: 13 amino acids. V dropped 5 bases and J dropped 3 bases, with 11 bases sitting between them. The CDR3 coding sequence is TGTGCCAGCAGTTCCCAGGGTGTCTACGAGCAGTACTTC. The encoded protein is CASSSQGVYEQYF.

This clonotype was seen at least ten times. The chain uses TRBV20-1 and TRBJ1-2, with 7 bases matching TRBD1. CDR3 length equals 14 residues. V trimming: 3 bases; J trimming: 7 bases; junction bases outside the gene matches: 11. The germline CDR1 and CDR2 sequences are DFQATT and SNEGSKA (reference sequence). The CDR3 region is CSASKSGTAGGYTF. The CDR3 DNA sequence: TGCAGTGCTAGCAAATCCGGGACAGCCGGTGGCTACACCTTC.

CDR3 DNA: TGTGCCAGCAGTTACGTGTACCCGGACAACGTTTACGAGCAGTACTTC. It specifies CASSYVYPDNVYEQYF. The rearrangement joins TRBV6-5 to TRBJ2-7; perhaps TRBD1 as D (5 bases). Trimming removed 2 bases at V and 4 bases at J, with 18 bases between. The CDR3 covers 16 residues. CDR1 MNHEY and CDR2 SVGAGI come from the germline V gene.

Ten or more counts support this clonotype. The V call is TRBV2, the J call TRBJ1-1; tentative D call: TRBD1 (5 bases). V was cut by 5 bases and J by 2 bases, with 9 bases left in between. The CDR3 runs 13 residues. Germline CDR1 is SNHLY and CDR2 is FYNNEI. This CDR3 is CASSNDSNTEAFF. CDR3 DNA: TGTGCCAGCAGTAACGACAGTAACACTGAAGCTTTCTTT.

The chain couples TRBV28 to TRBJ1-2; D may be TRBD1 (5 bases). From germline, CDR1 is MDHEN and CDR2 SYDVKM. With 6 bases removed from V and 2 bases from J, the gap between germline ends came to 10 bases. The CDR3 has 13 residues. The CDR3 DNA reads as TGTGCCAGCAGGACGACAGTCAACTATGGCTACACCTTC. Translation: CASRTTVNYGYTF.

The gene calls are TRBV2 and TRBJ2-2, with a weak D call TRBD1 (6 bases). The CDR3 length is 13 residues. Germline CDR1 is SNHLY and CDR2 is FYNNEI. The V gene lost 8 bases and the J gene lost 0 bases, with 7 bases spanning the gap. CDR3 region: CASEGANTGELFF. In DNA, the CDR3 is TGTGCCAGCGAGGGGGCGAACACCGGGGAGCTGTTTTTT.

The rearrangement uses TRBV27 and TRBJ2-3, with D possibly called TRBD1 or TRBD2 (6 bases each). With 5 bases removed from V and 6 bases from J, the gap between germline ends came to 15 bases. This CDR3 region has 14 residues. Looked up from germline, CDR1 is MNHEY and CDR2 is SMNVEV (reference sequence). The CDR3 region is CASSGGPEGDTQYF. The CDR3 nucleotides read TGTGCCAGCAGTGGGGGGCCCGAGGGGGATACGCAGTATTTT.

The V call is TRBV6-1, the J call TRBJ2-7, with TRBD2 as a possible D gene (7 bases). Per the germline V gene, CDR1 is MNHNS and CDR2 is SASEGT. The CDR3 consists of 13 residues. Trimming took off 3 bases at V and 7 bases at J, with 13 bases between the two ends. CDR3: CASSELGGGEQYF. The CDR3 DNA is TGTGCCAGCAGTGAGCTGGGAGGGGGTGAGCAGTACTTC.

In this sample, this clonotype turned up a few times. This chain connects TRBV3-2 to TRBJ1-2; the table's TRBD1 call for D was not verified on the DNA. TRBV3-2 is an annotated pseudogene. The CDR3 runs 19 residues. CDR3 protein: CASSQDSRATTGRGYGYTF. The DNA for the CDR3 is TGTGCCAGCAGCCAAGATTCTCGGGCAACCACAGGGCGGGGCTATGGCTACACCTTC.

A few counts support this clonotype. This chain uses TRBV30 with TRBJ2-7, with 11 bases identical to TRBD2. The junction had 3 bases not matched to a gene; V was cut back by 0 bases and J by 2 bases. Germline V gives CDR1 GTSNPN, CDR2 SVGIG (reference sequence). This CDR3 has 15 amino acids. This chain's CDR3 is CAWSVSSGGAYEQYF. CDR3 bases: TGTGCCTGGAGTGTAAGTAGCGGGGGGGCCTACGAGCAGTACTTC.

At least ten counts were recorded for this clonotype. This rearrangement joins TRBV28 to TRBJ2-5; the match to TRBD2 covers 11 bases. The germline V gene encodes CDR1 MDHEN and CDR2 SYDVKM. The CDR3 is 18 amino acids. V lost 7 bases and J lost 1; bases outside the gene matches: 14. As DNA, the CDR3 is TGTGCCAGCACCCCCCACCCCGGGACTAGCGGAACCCAAGAGACCCAGTACTTC. Translating gives CASTPHPGTSGTQETQYF. Complete variable domain (other parts from reference TRBV28 and TRBJ2-5): DVKVTQSSRYLVKRTGEKVFLECVQDMDHENMFWYRQDPGLGLRLIYFSYDVKMKEKGDIPEGYSVSREKKERFSLILESASTNQTSMYLCASTPHPGTSGTQETQYFGPGTRLLVL.

This clonotype was counted ten times or more. The rearrangement uses TRBV15 and TRBJ2-5, with 8 bases lining up with TRBD2. The CDR3 sequence is 16 residues long. Trimming cost V 0 bases and J 5 bases; bases outside gene matches: 8. Germline-derived CDR1 and CDR2 are LNHNV and YYDKDF (reference sequence). The CDR3 nucleotides are TGTGCCACCAGCAGAGATCCGGGAGGGGGGCGGGAGACCCAGTACTTC. This translates into CATSRDPGGGRETQYF.

In this sample, this clonotype turned up many times. This chain links TRBV3-1 with TRBJ2-1, with 8 bases that match TRBD2. There are 16 residues in the CDR3. From germline, CDR1 is LGHDT and CDR2 YNNKEL (reference sequence). V lost 5 bases, J lost 2 bases, and 8 bases stayed unmatched. CDR3 region: CASSSRVAGTYNEQFF. The CDR3 bases are TGTGCCAGCAGCTCCCGGGTAGCGGGGACCTACAATGAGCAGTTCTTC.

This clonotype was picked up many times. This sequence joins TRBV3-1 and TRBJ2-3, with D perhaps matching TRBD2 (7 bases). The V end was cut by 0 bases, the J end by 4 bases, with 14 bases between. The CDR3 has 16 residues. Germline CDR1 and CDR2: LGHDT and YNNKEL (reference sequence). The DNA for the CDR3 is TGTGCCAGCAGCCAAGATTTAGGCGGGGGCGCAGATACGCAGTATTTT. Residues: CASSQDLGGGADTQYF.

This clonotype occurred a few times. The CDR3 spells CASGLGTGNNEQFF. CDR3 nucleotides: TGTGCTAGTGGTTTGGGGACAGGGAACAATGAGCAGTTCTTC. The V call is TRBV12-5, the J call TRBJ2-1, with 8 bases identical to TRBD1. Trimming at V came to 1 base and at J to 5 bases, leaving 1 base not matched to a gene. From germline, CDR1 is LGHNT and CDR2 FRNRAP. CDR3 length: 14 residues.

Many counts were recorded for this clonotype. The genes are TRBV27 and TRBJ1-1; 9 nucleotides agree with TRBD1. Germline lookup yields CDR1 MNHEY and CDR2 SMNVEV (reference sequence). The CDR3 loop spans 14 amino acids. J lost 5 bases, V lost 6 bases, and 7 bases had no gene match. The CDR3 nucleotides read TGTGCCAGCAGGTTTACAGGGGGCAAAACTGAAGCTTTCTTT. Protein sequence: CASRFTGGKTEAFF.

This clonotype appeared a few times. The V and J genes are TRBV6-1 and TRBJ1-5; 11 nucleotides line up with TRBD1. CDR1 and CDR2 (germline): MNHNS, SASEGT. J was trimmed by 4 bases and V by 6 bases; bases with no gene match: 8. The CDR3 has 16 residues. CDR3 amino acids: CASRGPGQGGNQPQHF. The DNA for the CDR3 is TGTGCCAGCAGAGGTCCGGGACAGGGGGGAAATCAGCCCCAGCATTTT.

The J gene is TRBJ2-6, the V gene TRBV20-1, with D perhaps matching TRBD1 (5 bases). With 0 bases removed from V and 0 bases from J, the gap between germline ends came to 15 bases. CDR3 length: 18 amino acids. Germline V gene data show CDR1 as DFQATT and CDR2 as SNEGSKA (reference sequence). This chain's CDR3 is CSARDLGAQSSGANVLTF. Written as DNA, the CDR3 is TGCAGTGCTAGAGATTTAGGGGCCCAATCCTCTGGGGCCAACGTCCTGACTTTC.